Shown below are 24 T cell receptor beta chains from a single sample sequenced in a study of post-analysis software for immune sequencing data (dated by TCRdb to the mid-2010s). Results the study describes overall, beyond this receptor: Four to six TRBV segments, including TRBV5-6, TRBV5-1 and TRBV20-1, were significantly more frequent in patients than controls.

The antigens for these receptors are not known. Libraries were prepared through PCR. The sequencer listed for this sample is Illumina HiSeq 2500. To reduce PCR and sequencing biases, unique molecular identifiers were incorporated into the TCR beta cDNA libraries. Clones were called with MiXCR by TCRdb after fastp trimmed the public reads at Q25, and only in-frame beta chains were retained. Each CDR3 protein gets just one entry, which takes the most common genes and DNA from the rows behind it. The sample table contains 550,000 to 700,000 distinct CDR3 sequences; only one count was recorded for 44% of them. Approximately 1.7% of the sample comes from the top ten. Sequenced material: blood. Every receptor here comes from a girl aged 10 to 17 with multiple sclerosis.

In the case of this clonotype: One end of the junction does not line up with germline, which may come from a read error. This chain uses TRBV2 with TRBJ2-3, with 10 positions matching TRBD1. Germline V lookup: CDR1 SNHLY, CDR2 FYNNEI. The CDR3 is made up of 16 amino acids. The CDR3 region is CASRQRDRGYTGTQYF. CDR3 DNA sequence: TGTGCCAGCAGGCAAAGGGACAGGGGATACACAGGTACGCAGTATTTT.

The V and J genes are TRBV12-3 or TRBV12-4 and TRBJ2-1; either TRBD1 or TRBD2 may fit D (6 bases each). The V end was cut by 5 bases, the J end by 8 bases, with 22 bases between. There are 16 residues in the CDR3. CDR3 in amino acids: CASSGDPQGGGDEQFF. CDR3 DNA sequence: TGTGCCAGCAGTGGCGACCCACAGGGAGGTGGCGATGAGCAGTTCTTC.

The chain has TRBV20-1 and TRBJ1-2; D unclear. The germline V and J ends were trimmed by 3 bases and 2 bases, with 10 bases remaining between them. Germline CDR1 DFQATT, CDR2 SNEGSKA (reference sequence). The CDR3 totals 13 residues. DNA for the CDR3: TGCAGTGCTAGTGCAGGAGAAAACTATGGCTACACCTTC. This encodes CSASAGENYGYTF.

The table lists this clonotype with a few counts. The chain combines TRBV12-3 or TRBV12-4 with TRBJ2-1; possibly TRBD1 for D (6 bases). The germline V and J ends were trimmed by 5 bases and 12 bases, with 14 bases remaining between them. This CDR3 has 12 residues. CDR3 amino acids: CASSLLQGLQFF. CDR3 in DNA: TGTGCCAGCAGTCTATTACAGGGATTGCAGTTCTTC.

This clonotype has a single count. The chain uses TRBV11-3 and TRBJ1-2; D unclear. The ends were cut back, 1 base at V and 8 bases at J, with 11 bases in the middle. This CDR3 is built from 13 residues. Germline loops: CDR1 SGHNT, CDR2 YENEEA. The CDR3 coding sequence is TGTGCCAGCAGCTTAGCCGACGGGCGCGGCTACACCTTC. Translating it yields CASSLADGRGYTF. Based on the CDR3 plus reference TRBV11-3 and TRBJ1-2, the full variable domain is EAGVVQSPRYKIIEKKQPVAFWCNPISGHNTLYWYLQNLGQGPELLIRYENEEAVDDSQLPKDRFSAERLKGVDSTLKIQPAELGDSAVYLCASSLADGRGYTFGSGTRLTVV.

The CDR3 sequence: CSVDPSGANVLTF. CDR3 in DNA: TGCAGCGTTGACCCCTCTGGGGCCAACGTCCTGACTTTC. V gene TRBV29-1 combines with J gene TRBJ2-6, with no clear D. Germline CDR1 and CDR2: SQVTM and ANQGSEA. This CDR3 contains 13 residues. Trimming took off 3 bases at V and 0 bases at J, with 3 bases between the two ends.

V and J are TRBV18 and TRBJ2-1, with D perhaps matching TRBD2 (6 bases). The CDR3 length is 16 residues. V was clipped by 3 bases and J by 6 bases, with 18 bases between them. Germline V gene sequence: CDR1 KGHSH, CDR2 LQKENI. CDR3 DNA sequence: TGTGCCAGCTCACCCCGGGACTCGCCGGTTGGCAATGAGCAGTTCTTC. This codes for CASSPRDSPVGNEQFF. The full variable domain, rest sourced from reference TRBV18 and TRBJ2-1, is NAGVMQNPRHLVRRRGQEARLRCSPMKGHSHVYWYRQLPEEGLKFMVYLQKENIIDESGMPKERFSAEFPKEGPSILRIQQVVRGDSAAYFCASSPRDSPVGNEQFFGPGTRLTVL.

A note on this clonotype: This CDR3 is missing its conserved last phenylalanine or tryptophan, likely due to a read error. The rearrangement joins TRBV6-5 to TRBJ1-2, with a tentative D call TRBD1 (6 bases). V lost 2 bases, J lost 4 bases, and 14 bases lay in between. In germline, CDR1 is MNHEY, CDR2 SVGAGI. There are 15 residues in the CDR3. The CDR3: CASSYRGGGPYGYTL. The CDR3 DNA reads as TGTGCCAGCAGTTACCGAGGGGGAGGGCCCTATGGCTACACCCTC.

CDR3 in DNA: TGTGCCATCAGTGTAGACTATAACTATGGCTACACCTTC. The encoded protein is CAISVDYNYGYTF. The gene calls are TRBV10-3 and TRBJ1-2, with D unresolved. This CDR3 has 13 residues. The germline V gene encodes CDR1 ENHRY and CDR2 SYGVKD. Trimming removed 4 bases at V and 1 base at J, with 7 bases between.

This clonotype showed up many times. The V gene is TRBV12-3 or TRBV12-4, the J gene TRBJ2-7, with 10 bases lining up with TRBD1. This CDR3 is built from 14 residues. The trim removed 4 bases at V and 4 bases at J, leaving 4 bases unmatched. The CDR3 region is CASSSVDRGYEQYF. The CDR3 region has the DNA TGTGCCAGCAGTTCCGTGGACAGGGGGTACGAGCAGTACTTC.

The chain couples TRBV12-3 or TRBV12-4 to TRBJ1-5, with D unresolved. The CDR3 extends over 12 amino acids. V was cut by 5 bases and J by 3 bases, with 5 bases left in between. The CDR3, as DNA: TGTGCCAGCAGTCCCCCCAATCAGCCCCAGCATTTT. This sequence encodes CASSPPNQPQHF.

This clonotype was seen more than once but under ten times. The gene calls are TRBV5-1 and TRBJ2-7; no firm D call. The V and J ends lost 0 bases and 0 bases respectively, with 13 bases between them. The CDR3 totals 16 residues. The V gene's germline CDR1 is SGHRS and CDR2 YFSETQ. The CDR3 protein is CASSLAWGSGSYEQYF. As DNA, the CDR3 is TGCGCCAGCAGCTTGGCCTGGGGATCGGGCTCCTACGAGCAGTACTTC.

The chain couples TRBV10-3 to TRBJ2-5; 8 bases map to TRBD2. The CDR3 length is 15 residues. Germline trimming cut 0 bases from V and 7 bases from J; bases unmatched to any gene: 7. Germline V lookup: CDR1 ENHRY, CDR2 SYGVKD. As DNA, the CDR3 is TGTGCCATCAGTGAGTCGAGCGGGGGTGCGGGGACCCAGTACTTC. Its translation is CAISESSGGAGTQYF.

This chain joins TRBV5-1 and TRBJ2-6, with 9 bases matching TRBD1. The CDR3 extends over 18 amino acids. CDR1 SGHRS and CDR2 YFSETQ come from the germline V gene. J lost 2 bases, V lost 4 bases, and 10 bases had no gene match. The CDR3 region has the DNA TGCGCCAGCAGCATGCGGACAGGGGCGGCTCCTGGGGCCAACGTCCTGACTTTC. Its translation: CASSMRTGAAPGANVLTF.

The rearrangement joins TRBV5-6 to TRBJ2-1; the match to TRBD2 covers 8 bases. CDR3 length: 17 amino acids. Germline values: CDR1 SGHDT, CDR2 YYEEEE. Trimming cost V 1 base and J 8 bases; bases outside gene matches: 14. The CDR3 DNA sequence: TGTGCCAGCAGCTTGTACACCGGGACTAGGAGACTTGATGAGCAGTTCTTC. Its protein product is CASSLYTGTRRLDEQFF.

In this sample, this clonotype turned up a few times. The chain links TRBV3-1 to TRBJ1-2; D is ambiguous. Germline lookup yields CDR1 LGHDT and CDR2 YNNKEL (reference sequence). V was trimmed by 1 base and J by 3 bases, leaving 6 bases between them. This CDR3 has 13 residues. CDR3 in amino acids: CASSQGSDYGYTF. The CDR3 DNA sequence: TGTGCCAGCAGCCAAGGGTCAGACTATGGCTACACCTTC.

This clonotype was counted only a few times. V gene TRBV15 combines with J gene TRBJ2-5; D is possibly TRBD1 or TRBD2 (6 bases each). Looked up from germline, CDR1 is LNHNV and CDR2 is YYDKDF (reference sequence). V gave up 0 bases and J gave up 11 bases, with 25 bases separating them. CDR3 length: 17 residues. CDR3 protein: CATSRDLGLGGANEQYF. The CDR3 DNA is TGTGCCACCAGCAGAGATCTGGGGTTGGGGGGCGCGAATGAGCAGTACTTC.

V is TRBV20-1 and J is TRBJ2-7; weak D call: TRBD2 (6 bases). CDR1 DFQATT and CDR2 SNEGSKA come from the germline V gene (reference sequence). This CDR3 spans 10 amino acids. V lost 5 bases and J lost 10, with 12 bases in between. CDR3 in amino acids: CSASGEIQYF. As DNA, the CDR3 is TGCAGTGCTTCGGGGGAGATCCAGTACTTC.

This rearrangement joins TRBV6-1 to TRBJ2-5; D remains ambiguous. Trimming stripped 8 bases from V and 3 bases from J, with 13 bases between. The CDR3 sequence is 13 residues long. From germline, CDR1 is MNHNS and CDR2 SASEGT. The CDR3 DNA reads as TGTGCCAGCGAGCTAGTGGCCGAAGAGACCCAGTACTTC. Its protein product is CASELVAEETQYF.

This chain connects TRBV15 to TRBJ2-7; 10 bases line up with TRBD1. This CDR3 has 14 residues. Germline V CDR1 and CDR2: LNHNV, YYDKDF (reference sequence). Trimming took 5 bases from V and 2 from J; bases not matched to a gene: 3. CDR3 amino acids: CATSLGTGAYEQYF. CDR3 DNA: TGTGCCACCAGCCTCGGGACAGGGGCCTACGAGCAGTACTTC.

The chain combines TRBV27 with TRBJ1-5; D unclear. Germline V gives CDR1 MNHEY, CDR2 SMNVEV (reference sequence). The CDR3 has 13 amino acids. Trimming cost V 1 base and J 6 bases, with 7 bases left between them. DNA for the CDR3: TGTGCCAGCAGTTTATGGAAGGGTCAGCCCCAGCATTTT. The encoded protein is CASSLWKGQPQHF.

This clonotype was observed a handful of times. The J gene is TRBJ2-3, the V gene TRBV7-2, with TRBD1 identical over 7 bases. The CDR3 is made up of 14 amino acids. Germline V gene lookup returns CDR1 SGHTA and CDR2 FQGNSA. The V segment lost 2 bases and the J segment 2 bases; nucleotides outside the gene matches: 1. The CDR3 sequence: CASSLTGDTDTQYF. The CDR3 coding sequence is TGTGCCAGCAGCTTAACAGGGGACACAGATACGCAGTATTTT.

This sequence joins TRBV4-1 and TRBJ2-7; TRBD2 is a possible D gene (6 bases). Germline CDR1 MGHRA, CDR2 YSYEKL. Trimming took off 4 bases at V and 2 bases at J, with 9 bases between the two ends. The CDR3 length is 13 residues. The CDR3 DNA reads TGCGCCAGCAGCCCCCGGGAGCCCTACGAGCAGTACTTC. Its translation: CASSPREPYEQYF.

This chain connects TRBV27 to TRBJ2-1; possible D gene TRBD2, 6 bases. V was trimmed by 6 bases and J by 5 bases, leaving 14 bases between them. Germline V gene lookup returns CDR1 MNHEY and CDR2 SMNVEV (reference sequence). CDR3 length equals 14 residues. CDR3 DNA: TGTGCCAGCAGCTCACGGGGGAGACACAATGAGCAGTTCTTC. Its translation: CASSSRGRHNEQFF.